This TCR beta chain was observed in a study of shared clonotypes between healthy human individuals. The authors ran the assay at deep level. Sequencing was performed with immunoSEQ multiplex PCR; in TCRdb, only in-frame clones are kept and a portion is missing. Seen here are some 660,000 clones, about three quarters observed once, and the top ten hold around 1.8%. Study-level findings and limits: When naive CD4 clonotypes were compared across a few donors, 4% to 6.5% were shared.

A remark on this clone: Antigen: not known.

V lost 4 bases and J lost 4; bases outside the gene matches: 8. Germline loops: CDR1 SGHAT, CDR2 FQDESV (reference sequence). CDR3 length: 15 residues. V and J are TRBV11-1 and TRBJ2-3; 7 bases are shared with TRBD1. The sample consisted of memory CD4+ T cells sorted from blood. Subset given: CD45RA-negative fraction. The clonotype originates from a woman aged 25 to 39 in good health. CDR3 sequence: CASSSAHRGPDTQYF. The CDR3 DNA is TGTGCCAGCAGCTCAGCTCACAGGGGACCAGATACGCAGTATTTT.